A selection of T cell receptor beta chains follows, all from one sample in a study of T-cell reconstitution after alpha-beta-depleted transplantation in children. TCRdb processed the PCR reads anew with MiXCR; each CDR3 protein has one entry. The repertoire holds about 370,000 distinct CDR3 sequences, approximately 20% seen once, with 3.8% in the top ten. Sample: PBMCs from the stem cell graft donor, taken from the stem cell graft. These receptors originate from a human donor who donated a stem cell graft to a child with acute myeloid leukemia. Both conserved end residues are part of each CDR3. Fields, in order: D gene, V gene, J gene, clone size, CDR3 DNA, CDR3 protein. A D gene is named only where the DNA matches it firmly. Part of the rows lack a size; the others show once, few, many or a class for expanded clones.

>TRBD2|TRBV20-1|TRBJ2-1|few
TGCAGTGCTACCCGGGGAGGGAATGAGCAGTTCTTC
CSATRGGNEQFF
>NA|TRBV28|TRBJ1-5|NA
TGTGCCAGCAGTTTCCTACGTGGACAGAATAGCAATCAGCCCCAGCATTTT
CASSFLRGQNSNQPQHF
>TRBD2|TRBV29-1|TRBJ2-4|many
TGCAGCGTGGGACTAGCGGAAAACATTCAGTACTTC
CSVGLAENIQYF
>NA|TRBV3-1|TRBJ2-7|NA
TGTGCCAGCAGCCCTCCCCAGGGAATTGCCTACGAGCAGTACTTC
CASSPPQGIAYEQYF
>NA|TRBV4-2|TRBJ2-7|many
TGTGCCAGCAGCCAAGATTATGGCGGCAGTTTACAGTACTTC
CASSQDYGGSLQYF
>NA|TRBV7-2|TRBJ1-4|few
TGTGCCAGCAGACAAACGCTGGTACAGGAAAATGAAAAACTGTTTTTT
CASRQTLVQENEKLFF
>NA|TRBV18|TRBJ2-4|NA
TGTGCCAGCTCACGACCTGAGGGATTAGGGAAAAACATTCAGTACTTC
CASSRPEGLGKNIQYF
>NA|TRBV7-9|TRBJ2-1|NA
TGTGCCAGCAGCTCCGAGAACTCAGGGCGCTACAATGAGCAGTTCTTC
CASSSENSGRYNEQFF
>TRBD1|TRBV29-1|TRBJ2-2|NA
TGCAGCGTTGAGATCCGACAGGGCGCGGACGGGGAGCTGTTTTTT
CSVEIRQGADGELFF
>TRBD2|TRBV10-3|TRBJ2-1|many
TGTGCCATCAGGGATACTAGCGGGAGTAGGAAGGATGAGCAGTTCTTC
CAIRDTSGSRKDEQFF
>NA|TRBV10-3|TRBJ2-7|NA
TGTGCCATCGGGAGCGGAATCTCCTACGAGCAGTACTTC
CAIGSGISYEQYF
>NA|TRBV20-1|TRBJ1-5|few
TGCAGTGTCTTATTTTGGGGTCCAAATCAGCCCCAGCATTTT
CSVLFWGPNQPQHF
>NA|TRBV12-3/TRBV12-4|TRBJ2-1|many
TGTGCCAGCAGTTTAAAGGGGGACGAGCAGTTCTTC
CASSLKGDEQFF
>NA|TRBV5-1|TRBJ1-1|once
TGCGCCAGCAGCTTGGGACAGGTGGTGCCGGAAACTGAAGCTTTCTTT
CASSLGQVVPETEAFF
>TRBD2|TRBV7-2|TRBJ2-7|few
TGTGCCAGCAGCTTAGCCCTAGCGGGCACGGGGGTGGACGAGCAGTACTTC
CASSLALAGTGVDEQYF
>TRBD1|TRBV6-2/TRBV6-3|TRBJ2-1|few
TGTGCCAGCCGGGACAGCAGGCGAATCGAGCAGTTCTTC
CASRDSRRIEQFF
>NA|TRBV28|TRBJ2-5|few
TGTGCCAGCAGTTTACCCCGTGTAGGAGAGACCCAGTACTTC
CASSLPRVGETQYF
>TRBD2|TRBV12-3/TRBV12-4|TRBJ2-3|NA
TGTGCCAGCAGTTCGCTAGCGGGCGTGGGTCAGTATTTT
CASSSLAGVGQYF
>TRBD2|TRBV11-2|TRBJ2-2|few
TGTGCCAGCAGCTTAGACTTTCGAGCGGGAGGCCGTCCCGGGGAGCTGTTTTTT
CASSLDFRAGGRPGELFF
>NA|TRBV25-1|TRBJ1-5|few
TGTGCCAGCTCACCTCCCGGGTCAGAAGACAATCAGCCCCAGCATTTT
CASSPPGSEDNQPQHF
>TRBD1|TRBV12-3/TRBV12-4|TRBJ2-1|many
TGTGCCAGCAGTCGTGACAGGGGCGCCTACAATGAGCAGTTCTTC
CASSRDRGAYNEQFF
>NA|TRBV27|TRBJ2-3|few
TGTGCCAGCAGTGAGGCCTGGGGCCGGGGAGATACGCAGTATTTT
CASSEAWGRGDTQYF
>NA|TRBV7-3|TRBJ2-5|few
TGTGCCAGCAGCTTAACGGGCGGGGAAGAGACCCAGTACTTC
CASSLTGGEETQYF
>TRBD1|TRBV12-3/TRBV12-4|TRBJ2-7|many
TGCGCCAGCAGCCCCGGGACAGGCTACGAGCAGTACTTC
CASSPGTGYEQYF
>TRBD2|TRBV7-6|TRBJ2-2|NA
TGTGCCAGCAGCTTAGCGCCGTCTAGCGGGAGAGGGACCGGGGAGCTGTTTTTT
CASSLAPSSGRGTGELFF
>TRBD2|TRBV4-2|TRBJ2-1|NA
TGTGCCAGCAGCCAAGACCGGGGGGACGTGGACAATGAGCAGTTCTTC
CASSQDRGDVDNEQFF
>NA|TRBV7-3|TRBJ2-1|NA
TGTGCCAGCAGCCTTTGGACGGATCGAGAGCAGTTCTTC
CASSLWTDREQFF
>TRBD2|TRBV29-1|TRBJ2-7|many
TGCAGCGTTGCCCCGGGACTAGCGGGTGAGCAGTACTTC
CSVAPGLAGEQYF
>NA|TRBV6-2/TRBV6-3|TRBJ1-4|few
TGTGCCAGCACCACTTTCCCGGGACTCCTGACAACTAATGAAAAACTGTTTTTT
CASTTFPGLLTTNEKLFF
>TRBD2|TRBV29-1|TRBJ2-1|few
TGCAGCGGGGGCTTAGCGGGAGGGCACTCGGATGAGCAGTTCTTC
CSGGLAGGHSDEQFF
>TRBD2|TRBV20-1|TRBJ2-7|NA
TGCAGTGCTAAGACTAGCGGGATGTACGAGCAGTACTTC
CSAKTSGMYEQYF
>TRBD2|TRBV29-1|TRBJ2-3|few
TGCAGCGTGGGGGGGGATCCGGGGCCAGATACGCAGTATTTT
CSVGGDPGPDTQYF
>NA|TRBV20-1|TRBJ2-3|many
TGCAGTGCTAGGCCTAGTGCAAGGGATACGCAGTATTTT
CSARPSARDTQYF
>TRBD1|TRBV4-1|TRBJ1-2|few
TGCGCCAGCAGCCAAGGACAGGGGATTTCCTATGGCTACACCTTC
CASSQGQGISYGYTF
>TRBD2|TRBV11-2|TRBJ2-1|few
TGTGCCAGCAGCTTAGACGTGTCTAGCGGAGTATACAATGAGCAGTTCTTC
CASSLDVSSGVYNEQFF
>NA|TRBV6-2/TRBV6-3|TRBJ2-7|once
TGTGCCAGCACTCGTGGCGGGAACCACGAGCAGTACTTC
CASTRGGNHEQYF
>NA|TRBV24-1|TRBJ1-2|NA
TGTGCCACCAGTGACGGACACCTTGGACTCTATGGCTACACCTTC
CATSDGHLGLYGYTF
>TRBD1|TRBV25-1|TRBJ2-7|many
TGTGCCAGCAGGGTCGGGACAGGGTTCGAGGAGCAGTACTTC
CASRVGTGFEEQYF
>NA|TRBV4-2|TRBJ2-1|NA
TGTGCCAGCAGCCAAGTCCTCGGAAACTCCTACAATGAGCAGTTCTTC
CASSQVLGNSYNEQFF
>TRBD1|TRBV12-3/TRBV12-4|TRBJ2-1|few
TGTGCCAGCAGCGGGACAGGGTCCTACAATGAGCAGTTCTTC
CASSGTGSYNEQFF
>TRBD1|TRBV11-1|TRBJ2-1|NA
TGTGCCAGCAGCCACCCTGAGGACAGGGGAGCCTACAATGAGCAGTTCTTC
CASSHPEDRGAYNEQFF
>NA|TRBV3-1|TRBJ2-3|NA
TGTGCCAGCTGCGCTGATCGGGCTGAGACAGATACGCAGTATTTT
CASCADRAETDTQYF
>NA|TRBV20-1|TRBJ1-2|NA
TGCTGTGCTAGCCTAAACGGGGGCGGCATTAACTATGGCTACACCTTC
CCASLNGGGINYGYTF
>NA|TRBV20-1|TRBJ1-1|NA
TGCAGTGCTAGGTGGGGGGGTTATATGAACACTGAAGCTTTCTTT
CSARWGGYMNTEAFF
>TRBD1|TRBV27|TRBJ2-7|few
TGTGCCAGCAGTACCCGGACAGGGATGGGCGAGCAGTACTTC
CASSTRTGMGEQYF
>NA|TRBV2|TRBJ2-1|few
TGTGCCAGCAGTGACGCTTTGGATTCCTACAATGAGCAGTTCTTC
CASSDALDSYNEQFF
>TRBD2|TRBV15|TRBJ2-2|NA
TGTGCCACGGGGCCACTAGCGGGAGTGGCCGGGGAGCTGTTTTTT
CATGPLAGVAGELFF
>NA|TRBV11-2|TRBJ1-3|few
TGTGCCAGCAGCTTAGATCACAGGGACGGAAACACCATATATTTT
CASSLDHRDGNTIYF
>TRBD2|TRBV3-1|TRBJ2-7|NA
TGTGCCAGCAGCAAACCTAGCGGGAGGGACTACGAGCAGTACTTC
CASSKPSGRDYEQYF
>NA|TRBV5-5|TRBJ2-2|few
TGTGCCAGCAGCTTGGGGGTCGGGGTCGGCGGGGAGCTGTTTTTT
CASSLGVGVGGELFF
>TRBD2|TRBV20-1|TRBJ2-1|many
TGCAGTGCTAGCAAGGGACTAGTAGACCACAATGAGCAGTTCTTC
CSASKGLVDHNEQFF
>NA|TRBV29-1|TRBJ1-2|few
TGCAGCGTTGACAGGGGACGGGCGGACTATGGCTACACCTTC
CSVDRGRADYGYTF
>TRBD2|TRBV20-1|TRBJ2-3|many
TGCAGTGCTAGATCTCCTAGCGGGGGCACAGATACGCAGTATTTT
CSARSPSGGTDTQYF